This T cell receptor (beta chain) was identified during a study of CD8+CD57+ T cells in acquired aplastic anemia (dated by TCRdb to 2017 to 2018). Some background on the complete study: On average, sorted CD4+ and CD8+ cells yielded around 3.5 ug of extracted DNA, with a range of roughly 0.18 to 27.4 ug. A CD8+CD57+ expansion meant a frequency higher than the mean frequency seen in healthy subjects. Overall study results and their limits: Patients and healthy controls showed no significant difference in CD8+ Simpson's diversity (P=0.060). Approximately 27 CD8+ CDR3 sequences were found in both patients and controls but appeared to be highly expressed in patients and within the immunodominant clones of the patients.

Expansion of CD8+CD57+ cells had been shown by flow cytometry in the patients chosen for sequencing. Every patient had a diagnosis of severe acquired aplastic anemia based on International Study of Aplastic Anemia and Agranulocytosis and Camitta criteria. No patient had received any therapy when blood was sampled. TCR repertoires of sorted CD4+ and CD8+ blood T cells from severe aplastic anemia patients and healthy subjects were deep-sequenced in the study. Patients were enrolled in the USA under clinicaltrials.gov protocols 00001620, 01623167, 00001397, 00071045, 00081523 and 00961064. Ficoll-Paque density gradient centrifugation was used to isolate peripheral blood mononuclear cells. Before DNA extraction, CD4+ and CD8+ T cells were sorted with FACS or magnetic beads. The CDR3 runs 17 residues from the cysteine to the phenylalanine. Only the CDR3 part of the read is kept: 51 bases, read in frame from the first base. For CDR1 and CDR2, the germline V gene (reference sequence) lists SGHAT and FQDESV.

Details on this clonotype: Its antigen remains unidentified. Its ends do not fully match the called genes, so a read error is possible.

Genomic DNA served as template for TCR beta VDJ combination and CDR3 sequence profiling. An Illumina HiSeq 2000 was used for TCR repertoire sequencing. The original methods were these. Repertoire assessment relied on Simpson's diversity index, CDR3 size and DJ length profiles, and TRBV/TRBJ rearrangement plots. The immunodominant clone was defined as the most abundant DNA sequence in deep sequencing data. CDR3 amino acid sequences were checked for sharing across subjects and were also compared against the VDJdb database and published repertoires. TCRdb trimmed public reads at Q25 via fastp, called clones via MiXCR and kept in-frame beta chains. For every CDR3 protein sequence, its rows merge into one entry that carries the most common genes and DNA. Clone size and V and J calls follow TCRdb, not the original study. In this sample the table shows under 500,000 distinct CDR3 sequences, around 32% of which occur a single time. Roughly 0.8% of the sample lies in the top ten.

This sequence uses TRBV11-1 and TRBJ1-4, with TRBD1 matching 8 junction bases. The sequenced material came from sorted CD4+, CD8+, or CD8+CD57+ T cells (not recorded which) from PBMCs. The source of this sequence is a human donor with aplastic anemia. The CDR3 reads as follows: CAGSLGTGGPSGEKLFF. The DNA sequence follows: TGTGCCGGCAGCTTAGGGACAGGAGGTCCCAGTGGGGAAAAACTGTTTTTT.